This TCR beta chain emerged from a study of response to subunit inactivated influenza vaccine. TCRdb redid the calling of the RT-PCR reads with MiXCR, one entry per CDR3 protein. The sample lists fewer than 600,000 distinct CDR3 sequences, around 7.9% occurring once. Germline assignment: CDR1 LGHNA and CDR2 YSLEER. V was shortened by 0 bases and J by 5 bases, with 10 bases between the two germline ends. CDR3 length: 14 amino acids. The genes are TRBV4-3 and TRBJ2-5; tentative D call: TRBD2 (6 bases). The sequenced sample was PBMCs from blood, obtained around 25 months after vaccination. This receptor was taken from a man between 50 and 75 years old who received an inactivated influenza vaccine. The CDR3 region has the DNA TGCGCCAGCAGCCAAGATCGGCGGGGTGAGACCCAGTACTTC. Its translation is CASSQDRRGETQYF.